This T cell receptor (beta chain) came from a study of blood T cell repertoires in COVID-19. The germline V gene encodes CDR1 KGHDR and CDR2 SFDVKD. Unmatched junction bases numbered 12, after V lost 3 bases and J lost 5 bases. This CDR3 region has 19 residues. The table lists this clone with a count of one. Measured with immunoSEQ multiplex PCR; TCRdb has only the in-frame clones, and not every one. The data contain tens of thousands of clones, around 82% of them singletons. The rearrangement joins TRBV24-1 to TRBJ2-2; 12 nucleotides match TRBD1. Sequenced input: peripheral blood. This clonotype originated in a human donor in a cohort sampled during active COVID-19. The CDR3 coding sequence is TGTGCCACCAGTGATCCAGCCCGGGACAGGGGGCTAGGGACCGGGGAGCTGTTTTTT. Translated, it gives CATSDPARDRGLGTGELFF.